This TCR beta chain is from a study of a mutant IDH1 vaccine in newly diagnosed glioma. Study overall: Vaccination started 4-6 weeks after radiotherapy alone, or with temozolomide cycles. Therapy received beforehand was radiotherapy, temozolomide, or both, with most patients given both.

In regard to this clone: Its antigen is as yet unknown.

Method: immunoSEQ multiplex PCR; TCRdb's copy keeps in-frame clones and lacks some. The data show around 60,000 clones, with 75% to 85% seen just once and approximately 5% held by the top ten. The CDR3 is made up of 13 amino acids. Germline V gene sequence: CDR1 MNHNY, CDR2 SVGAGI (reference sequence). Trimming removed 2 bases at V and 7 bases at J, with 9 bases between. As for time point: week 35, safety follow-up. A single vaccine dose contained 300 ug of mutant IDH1 20-mer peptide, and topical imiquimod was used with it. Vaccination of patients was performed eight times, in weeks 1, 3, 5, 7, 11, 15, 19 and 23.

The rearrangement links TRBV6-6 to TRBJ2-1; D is undetermined. This receptor was identified in a man between 40 and 49 years old with glioma. Sequencing was performed on PBMCs, taken from a glioma patient whose treatment included an IDH1 peptide vaccine. The DNA for the CDR3 is TGTGCCAGCAGTTACGTTAGTGGGAATGAGCAGTTCTTC. Protein: CASSYVSGNEQFF.